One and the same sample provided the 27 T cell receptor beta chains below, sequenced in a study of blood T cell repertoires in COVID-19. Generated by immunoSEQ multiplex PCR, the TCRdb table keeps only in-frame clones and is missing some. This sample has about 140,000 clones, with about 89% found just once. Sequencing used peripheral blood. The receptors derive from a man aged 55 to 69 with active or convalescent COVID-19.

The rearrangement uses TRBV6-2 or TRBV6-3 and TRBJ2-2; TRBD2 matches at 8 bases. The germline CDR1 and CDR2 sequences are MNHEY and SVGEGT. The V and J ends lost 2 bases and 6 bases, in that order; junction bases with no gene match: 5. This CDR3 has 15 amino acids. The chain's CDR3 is CASSYPGGGAGELFF. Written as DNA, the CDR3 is TGTGCCAGCAGTTACCCGGGGGGGGGTGCCGGGGAGCTGTTTTTT.

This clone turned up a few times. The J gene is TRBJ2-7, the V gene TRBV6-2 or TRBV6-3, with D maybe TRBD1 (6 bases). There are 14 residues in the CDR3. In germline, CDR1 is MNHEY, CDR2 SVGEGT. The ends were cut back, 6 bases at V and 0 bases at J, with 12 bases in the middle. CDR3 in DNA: TGTGCCAGCAGCCAACAGGGTTTCTCCTACGAGCAGTACTTC. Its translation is CASSQQGFSYEQYF.

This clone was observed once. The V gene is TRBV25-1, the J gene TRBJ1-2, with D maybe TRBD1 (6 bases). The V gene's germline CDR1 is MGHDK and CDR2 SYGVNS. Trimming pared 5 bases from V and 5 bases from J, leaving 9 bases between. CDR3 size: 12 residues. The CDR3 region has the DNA TGTGCCAGCAGTTGGGGGCTTTATGGCTACACCTTC. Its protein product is CASSWGLYGYTF.

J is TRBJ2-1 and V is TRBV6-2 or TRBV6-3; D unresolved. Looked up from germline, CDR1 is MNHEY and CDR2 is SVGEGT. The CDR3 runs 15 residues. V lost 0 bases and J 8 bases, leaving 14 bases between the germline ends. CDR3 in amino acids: CASSYSTPTRDEQFF. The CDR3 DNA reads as TGTGCCAGCAGTTACTCGACCCCTACTCGGGATGAGCAGTTCTTC.

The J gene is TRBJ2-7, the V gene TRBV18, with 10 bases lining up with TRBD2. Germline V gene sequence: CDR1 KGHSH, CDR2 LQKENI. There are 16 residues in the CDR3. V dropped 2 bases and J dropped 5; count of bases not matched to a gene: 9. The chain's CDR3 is CASSPNTAGGPHEQYF. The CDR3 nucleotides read TGTGCCAGCTCACCAAATACAGCGGGAGGGCCCCACGAGCAGTACTTC.

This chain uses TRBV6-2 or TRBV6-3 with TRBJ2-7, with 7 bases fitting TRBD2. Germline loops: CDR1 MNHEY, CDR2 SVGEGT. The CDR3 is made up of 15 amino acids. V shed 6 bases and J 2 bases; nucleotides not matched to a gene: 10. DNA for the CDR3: TGTGCCAGCAGGTACCGCGAGCGGGGTACCTACGAGCAGTACTTC. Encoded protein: CASRYRERGTYEQYF.

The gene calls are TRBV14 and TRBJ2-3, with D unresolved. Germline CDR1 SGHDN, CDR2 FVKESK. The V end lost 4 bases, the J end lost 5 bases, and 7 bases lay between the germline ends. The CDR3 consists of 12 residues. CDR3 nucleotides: TGTGCCAGCAGCCCCAGAATAGATACGCAGTATTTT. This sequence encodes CASSPRIDTQYF.

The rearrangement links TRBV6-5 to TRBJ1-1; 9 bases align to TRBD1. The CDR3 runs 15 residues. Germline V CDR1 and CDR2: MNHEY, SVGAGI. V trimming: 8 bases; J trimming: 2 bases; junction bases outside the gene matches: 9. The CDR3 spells CASRAPGQGNTEAFF. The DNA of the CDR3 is TGTGCCAGCCGGGCCCCGGGACAGGGAAACACTGAAGCTTTCTTT.

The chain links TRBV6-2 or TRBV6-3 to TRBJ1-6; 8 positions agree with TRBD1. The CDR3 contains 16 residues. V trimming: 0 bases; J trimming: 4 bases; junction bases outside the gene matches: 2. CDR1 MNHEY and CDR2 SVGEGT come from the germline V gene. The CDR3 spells CASSYSQGVYNSPLHF. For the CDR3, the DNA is TGTGCCAGCAGTTACTCACAGGGGGTATATAATTCACCCCTCCACTTT.

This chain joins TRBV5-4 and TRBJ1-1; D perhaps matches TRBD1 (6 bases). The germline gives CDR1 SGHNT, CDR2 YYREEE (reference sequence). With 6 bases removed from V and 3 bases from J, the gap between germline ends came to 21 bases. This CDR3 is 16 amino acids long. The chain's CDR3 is CASTPSRGRGDTEAFF. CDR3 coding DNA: TGTGCCAGCACTCCAAGCAGGGGCAGGGGCGACACTGAAGCTTTCTTT. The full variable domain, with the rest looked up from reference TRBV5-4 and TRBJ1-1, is ETGVTQSPTHLIKTRGQQVTLRCSSQSGHNTVSWYQQALGQGPQFIFQYYREEENGRGNFPPRFSGLQFPNYSSELNVNALELDDSALYLCASTPSRGRGDTEAFFGQGTRLTVV.

CDR3 region: CASSSGTSGVNIQYF. CDR3 coding DNA: TGTGCCAGCAGTTCTGGGACTAGCGGGGTAAACATTCAGTACTTC. The chain links TRBV11-2 to TRBJ2-4; 13 bases align to TRBD2. CDR1 SGHAT and CDR2 FQNNGV come from the germline V gene. The CDR3 contains 15 residues. Trimming removed 6 bases from V and 6 bases from J; junction bases left unmatched: 5.

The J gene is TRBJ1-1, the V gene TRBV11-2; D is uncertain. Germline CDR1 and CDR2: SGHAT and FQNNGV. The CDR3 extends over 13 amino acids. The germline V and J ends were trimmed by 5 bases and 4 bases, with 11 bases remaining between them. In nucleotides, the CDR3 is TGTGCCAGCAGCGCGGCCCACGGCACTGAAGCTTTCTTT. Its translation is CASSAAHGTEAFF.

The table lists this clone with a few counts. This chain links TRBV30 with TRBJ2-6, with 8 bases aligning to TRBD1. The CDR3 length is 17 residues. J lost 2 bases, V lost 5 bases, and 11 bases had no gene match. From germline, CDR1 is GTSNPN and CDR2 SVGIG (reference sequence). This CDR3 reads CAWDRTGPWAGANVLTF. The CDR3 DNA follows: TGTGCCTGGGACCGGACAGGGCCCTGGGCTGGGGCCAACGTCCTGACTTTC.

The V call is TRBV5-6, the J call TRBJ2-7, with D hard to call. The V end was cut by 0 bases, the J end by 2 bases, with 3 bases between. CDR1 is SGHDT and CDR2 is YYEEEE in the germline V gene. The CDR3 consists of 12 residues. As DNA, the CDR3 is TGTGCCAGCAGCTTGGCGGCCTACGAGCAGTACTTC. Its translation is CASSLAAYEQYF.

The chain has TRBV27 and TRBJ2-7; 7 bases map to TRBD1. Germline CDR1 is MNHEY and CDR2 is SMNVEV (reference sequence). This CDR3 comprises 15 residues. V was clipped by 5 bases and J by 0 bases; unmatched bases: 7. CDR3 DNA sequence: TGTGCCAGCAGTCCCGACAGGGTACCCTCCTACGAGCAGTACTTC. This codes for CASSPDRVPSYEQYF.

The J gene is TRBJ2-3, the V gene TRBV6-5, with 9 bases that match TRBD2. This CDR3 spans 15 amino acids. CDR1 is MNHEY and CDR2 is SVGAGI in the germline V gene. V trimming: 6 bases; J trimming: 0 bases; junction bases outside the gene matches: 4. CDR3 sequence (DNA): TGTGCCAGCAGACGCGGGAGGGCGAGCACAGATACGCAGTATTTT. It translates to CASRRGRASTDTQYF.

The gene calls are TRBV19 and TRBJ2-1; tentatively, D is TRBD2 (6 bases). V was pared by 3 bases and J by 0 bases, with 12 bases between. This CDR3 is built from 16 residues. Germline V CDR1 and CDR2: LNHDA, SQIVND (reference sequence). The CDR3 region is CASSMGLGISYNEQFF. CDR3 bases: TGTGCCAGTAGTATGGGACTCGGGATCTCCTACAATGAGCAGTTCTTC. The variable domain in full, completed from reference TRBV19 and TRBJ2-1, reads DGGITQSPKYLFRKEGQNVTLSCEQNLNHDAMYWYRQDPGQGLRLIYYSQIVNDFQKGDIAEGYSVSREKKESFPLTVTSAQKNPTAFYLCASSMGLGISYNEQFFGPGTRLTVL.

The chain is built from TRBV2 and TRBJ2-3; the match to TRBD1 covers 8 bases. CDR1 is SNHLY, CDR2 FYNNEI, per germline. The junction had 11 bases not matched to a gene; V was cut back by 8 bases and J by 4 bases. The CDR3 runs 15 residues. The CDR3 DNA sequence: TGTGCCAGCGTCCCGGGACAGGTTTATTCAGATACGCAGTATTTT. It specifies CASVPGQVYSDTQYF.

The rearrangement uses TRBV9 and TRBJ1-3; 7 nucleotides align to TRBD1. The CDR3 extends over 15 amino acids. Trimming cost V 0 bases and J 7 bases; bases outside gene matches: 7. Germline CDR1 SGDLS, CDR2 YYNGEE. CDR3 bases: TGTGCCAGCAGCGTAGAAGGGGGCGCCGGGAACACCATATATTTT. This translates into CASSVEGGAGNTIYF.

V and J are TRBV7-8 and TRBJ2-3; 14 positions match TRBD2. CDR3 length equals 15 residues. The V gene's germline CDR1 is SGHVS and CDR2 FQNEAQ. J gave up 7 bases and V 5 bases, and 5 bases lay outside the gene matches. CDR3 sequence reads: CASSPGTSGRNTQYF. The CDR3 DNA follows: TGTGCCAGCAGCCCCGGGACTAGCGGGAGAAATACGCAGTATTTT.

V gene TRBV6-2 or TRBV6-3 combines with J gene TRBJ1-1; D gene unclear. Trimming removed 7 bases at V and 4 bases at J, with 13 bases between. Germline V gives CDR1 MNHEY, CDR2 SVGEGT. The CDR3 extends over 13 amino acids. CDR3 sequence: CASIPTGFTEAFF. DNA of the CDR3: TGTGCCAGCATCCCCACGGGGTTCACTGAAGCTTTCTTT.

In nucleotides, the CDR3 is TGCGCCAGCAGCGTCTCCGGGACAGCTATCTATGGCTACACCTTC. It is translated as CASSVSGTAIYGYTF. The rearrangement links TRBV5-1 to TRBJ1-2, with 7 bases identical to TRBD1. The V segment lost 4 bases and the J segment 4 bases; nucleotides outside the gene matches: 10. Germline CDR1 reads SGHRS; CDR2 reads YFSETQ. The CDR3 has 15 residues.

CDR3 region: CASSVGRGLPSNEKLFF. DNA of the CDR3: TGTGCCAGCAGCGTGGGCAGGGGGCTGCCCTCTAATGAAAAACTGTTTTTT. This chain joins TRBV9 and TRBJ1-4, with 8 bases fitting TRBD1. V gave up 2 bases and J gave up 3 bases; unmatched junction bases: 9. Per germline, CDR1 SGDLS and CDR2 YYNGEE. The CDR3 sequence is 17 residues long. Filled out from reference TRBV9 and TRBJ1-4, the complete variable domain reads DSGVTQTPKHLITATGQRVTLRCSPRSGDLSVYWYQQSLDQGLQFLIQYYNGEERAKGNILERFSAQQFPDLHSELNLSSLELGDSALYFCASSVGRGLPSNEKLFFGSGTQLSVL.

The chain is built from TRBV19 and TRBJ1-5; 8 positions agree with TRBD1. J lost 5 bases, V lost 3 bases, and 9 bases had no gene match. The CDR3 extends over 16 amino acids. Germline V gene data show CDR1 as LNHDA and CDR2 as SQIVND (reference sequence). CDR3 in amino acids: CASSISADRVDQPQHF. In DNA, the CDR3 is TGTGCCAGTAGTATTTCGGCGGACAGGGTGGATCAGCCCCAGCATTTT.

CDR3 in DNA: TGTGCCAGCAGTCCCCCCGGCTCGGGTGACACCGGGGAGCTGTTTTTT. This encodes CASSPPGSGDTGELFF. This chain connects TRBV28 to TRBJ2-2, with D uncertain. The germline V gene has CDR1 MDHEN and CDR2 SYDVKM. This CDR3 is 16 amino acids long. The germline V and J ends were trimmed by 5 bases and 3 bases, with 16 bases remaining between them.

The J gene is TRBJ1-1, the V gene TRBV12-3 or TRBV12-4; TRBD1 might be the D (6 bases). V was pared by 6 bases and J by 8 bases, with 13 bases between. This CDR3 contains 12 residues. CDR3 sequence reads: CASSLAGTEAFF. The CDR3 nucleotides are TGTGCCAGCAGCCTGGCCGGGACAGAAGCTTTCTTT.

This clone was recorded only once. The CDR3, as DNA: TGTGCCAGCAGTTCCCCAGCGGGTGGCTCCTACAATGAGCAGTTCTTC. Its protein is CASSSPAGGSYNEQFF. V and J are TRBV28 and TRBJ2-1; a weak D match, TRBD2 (6 bases). CDR1 and CDR2 (germline): MDHEN, SYDVKM. CDR3 length: 16 residues. V gave up 4 bases and J gave up 0 bases, with 13 bases separating them.